This T cell receptor (beta chain) was captured in a study of CD8 T cells in Susac syndrome. Germline V gene sequence: CDR1 MGHDK, CDR2 SYGVNS. The CDR3 extends over 16 amino acids. V lost 4 bases to trimming and J lost 6 bases; unmatched junction nucleotides: 9. With random hexamers, reverse transcription was performed on about 0.5 to 1 ug of RNA. TCRdb re-derived calls from the immunoSEQ multiplex PCR reads in MiXCR, one entry per CDR3 protein. The sample consists of around 200,000 distinct CDR3 sequences, approximately 95% of them appearing once. J is TRBJ2-1 and V is TRBV25-1, with TRBD2 matching 10 bases. Source material: CD8+ T cells from PBMCs. This clonotype originated in a human donor with Susac syndrome. CDR3 in amino acids: CASSGSSGSFANEQFF. The CDR3 DNA sequence: TGTGCCAGCAGTGGTTCTAGCGGGAGCTTCGCCAATGAGCAGTTCTTC.